Following are 20 T cell receptor beta chains from one sample sequenced in a study of T cell repertoires in cytomegalovirus infection. TCRdb processed the reads anew with MiXCR; each CDR3 protein has one entry. The data contain some 800,000 distinct CDR3 sequences, approximately 30% of them singletons. These TCRs are of unknown antigen specificity. Sequences were derived from cultured CD8+ T cells from PBMCs, sampled from culture after CMV antigen stimulation. These TCRs come from a human donor in good health (CMV status not recorded). Some clones in this sample may be carry-over from other donors' samples.

The rearrangement joins TRBV29-1 to TRBJ2-3; 9 positions agree with TRBD2. Germline trimming cut 6 bases from V and 2 bases from J; bases unmatched to any gene: 3. The CDR3 totals 13 residues. Germline values: CDR1 SQVTM, CDR2 ANQGSEA. The CDR3 DNA reads as TGCAGCGTACTAGCGGGTCCCACAGATACGCAGTATTTT. It yields the protein CSVLAGPTDTQYF.

A few counts support this clonotype. The chain uses TRBV6-6 and TRBJ1-2; unclear D gene. Trimming removed 11 bases from V and 0 bases from J, with 13 bases in between. This CDR3 spans 13 amino acids. The germline V gene encodes CDR1 MNHNY and CDR2 SVGAGI (reference sequence). CDR3 in DNA: TGTGCCGGAGGGCAGGCCTCTAACTATGGCTACACCTTC. It is translated as CAGGQASNYGYTF.

This clonotype was seen a few times. V and J are TRBV12-5 and TRBJ2-3, with D perhaps assigned TRBD1 or TRBD2 (5 bases each). The CDR3 loop spans 14 amino acids. Germline CDR1 LGHNT, CDR2 FRNRAP. The V and J ends lost 3 bases and 2 bases respectively, with 9 bases between them. The CDR3 DNA follows: TGTGCTAGTGGTTTAGGGGAGACCACAGATACGCAGTATTTT. This translates into CASGLGETTDTQYF.

The chain links TRBV20-1 to TRBJ2-1, with D unresolved. The V gene lost 3 bases and the J gene lost 0 bases, with 6 bases spanning the gap. Germline V lookup: CDR1 DFQATT, CDR2 SNEGSKA (reference sequence). CDR3 length: 13 residues. The CDR3 DNA sequence: TGCAGTGCTAGTCTTCCCTCCTACAATGAGCAGTTCTTC. It encodes CSASLPSYNEQFF.

V gene TRBV19 combines with J gene TRBJ2-2; D possibly matches TRBD1 or TRBD2 (6 bases each). With 3 bases removed from V and 9 bases from J, the gap between germline ends came to 11 bases. From germline, CDR1 is LNHDA and CDR2 SQIVND (reference sequence). The CDR3 runs to 13 residues. CDR3 bases: TGTGCCAGTAGTATGATGGGGGGCCGGGAGCTGTTTTTT. Its protein product is CASSMMGGRELFF.

This clonotype was seen many times. The rearrangement uses TRBV7-2 and TRBJ1-2; possible D gene TRBD1, 6 bases. The CDR3 runs to 14 residues. Germline lookup yields CDR1 SGHTA and CDR2 FQGNSA. Trimming took 10 bases from V and 4 from J, leaving 19 bases between them. The CDR3 sequence: CATGGGGWGYGYTF. In DNA, the CDR3 is TGTGCCACCGGAGGGGGGGGTTGGGGCTATGGCTACACCTTC. The whole variable domain, remainder taken from reference TRBV7-2 and TRBJ1-2, is GAGVSQSPSNKVTEKGKDVELRCDPISGHTALYWYRQSLGQGLEFLIYFQGNSAPDKSGLPSDRFSAERTGGSVSTLTIQRTQQEDSAVYLCATGGGGWGYGYTFGSGTRLTVV.

This clonotype came up many times. The chain employs TRBV11-2 and TRBJ1-2; the D is unclear. The CDR3 covers 12 residues. With 0 bases removed from V and 5 bases from J, the gap between germline ends came to 4 bases. CDR1 is SGHAT, CDR2 FQNNGV, per germline. This CDR3 is CASSLEMYGYTF. CDR3 coding DNA: TGTGCCAGCAGCTTAGAGATGTATGGCTACACCTTC.

J is TRBJ2-7 and V is TRBV7-9; TRBD1 agrees at 10 bases. Germline trimming cut 5 bases from V and 0 bases from J; bases unmatched to any gene: 4. The germline CDR1 and CDR2 sequences are SEHNR and FQNEAQ (reference sequence). The CDR3 is 15 residues long. CDR3 nucleotide sequence: TGTGCCAGCAGCCCCCGACAGGGGGCCTCCTACGAGCAGTACGTC. It translates to CASSPRQGASYEQYV.

In its sample, this clonotype was seen a few times. In DNA, the CDR3 is TGCGCCAGCACCCCAAACACGGTATCCCAAGGGGTGTATGGCTACACCTTC. Amino acids: CASTPNTVSQGVYGYTF. The rearrangement links TRBV5-1 to TRBJ1-2; D is possibly TRBD1 (5 bases). CDR1 is SGHRS, CDR2 YFSETQ, per germline. Trimming removed 6 bases at V and 5 bases at J, with 26 bases between. The CDR3 loop spans 17 amino acids.

This clonotype has at least ten counts. The rearrangement uses TRBV5-4 and TRBJ2-3; TRBD2 matches at 8 bases. The CDR3 is 15 amino acids. CDR1 is SGHNT and CDR2 is YYREEE in the germline V gene (reference sequence). The V segment lost 4 bases and the J segment 2 bases; nucleotides outside the gene matches: 6. CDR3 residues: CASSLRGDLTDTQYF. The CDR3 region has the DNA TGTGCCAGCAGCCTGCGGGGGGACCTCACAGATACGCAGTATTTT.

The chain has TRBV19 and TRBJ2-3; TRBD1 agrees at 7 bases. Germline V gene sequence: CDR1 LNHDA, CDR2 SQIVND (reference sequence). This CDR3 region has 14 residues. With V trimmed by 5 bases and J by 1 base, 3 bases remained unmatched. The CDR3 DNA is TGTGCCAGTAGTTGGGGACAGCGCACAGATACGCAGTATTTT. Its protein product is CASSWGQRTDTQYF.

This clonotype showed up just a few times. The V call is TRBV6-2 or TRBV6-3, the J call TRBJ2-7; 9 nucleotides agree with TRBD1. The CDR3 length is 15 residues. The V gene end was trimmed by 6 bases and the J gene end by 3 bases; junction bases not matched to a gene: 9. Germline-derived CDR1 and CDR2 are MNHEY and SVGEGT. CDR3 residues: CASRNYRGPHYEQYV. CDR3 coding DNA: TGTGCCAGCAGAAACTACAGGGGGCCCCACTACGAGCAGTACGTC.

The CDR3 DNA reads TGTGCCGTTAGCGGGGGGGCCCATGAGCAGTTCTTC. Translated: CAVSGGAHEQFF. The chain uses TRBV19 and TRBJ2-1; TRBD2 aligns across 11 bases. The CDR3 sequence is 12 residues long. Per the germline V gene, CDR1 is LNHDA and CDR2 is SQIVND (reference sequence). The ends lost 11 bases at V and 8 bases at J; junction bases unmatched: 5.

In this sample, this clonotype turned up many times. This sequence joins TRBV28 and TRBJ2-1; no definite D call. Between the trimmed V and J ends, which lost 3 bases and 10 bases, there was a span of 22 bases. Per the germline V gene, CDR1 is MDHEN and CDR2 is SYDVKM. This CDR3 region has 16 residues. The CDR3 sequence is CASSLPDFLDGQEQFF. The CDR3 nucleotides read TGTGCCAGCAGTTTGCCCGATTTTTTGGACGGCCAGGAGCAGTTCTTC.

CDR3 coding DNA: TGTGCCAGCACCGCCCTCGGGGGGACGCAGTATTTT. This encodes CASTALGGTQYF. The chain is built from TRBV27 and TRBJ2-3; 7 nucleotides agree with TRBD2. Trimming took 7 bases from V and 9 from J; bases not matched to a gene: 7. CDR1 MNHEY and CDR2 SMNVEV come from the germline V gene (reference sequence). This CDR3 is 12 amino acids long.

On this clonotype: A junction boundary mismatches the germline segment, possibly from a read error. The chain employs TRBV5-1 and TRBJ2-1; 7 bases line up with TRBD2. The CDR3 sequence is 14 residues long. Germline CDR1 and CDR2: SGHRS and YFSETQ. CDR3 region: CACRGGGYYNEQFF. The CDR3 nucleotides read TGCGCCTGCAGAGGCGGGGGTTACTACAATGAGCAGTTCTTC.

The table lists this clonotype with a few counts. CDR3 bases: TGTGCCAGCAGTTCCCTCATGAAAGCGGCTAATGAGCAGTTCTTC. Translation gives CASSSLMKAANEQFF. V usage is TRBV12-3 or TRBV12-4 and J usage is TRBJ2-1; D may be TRBD2 (5 bases). Trimming shortened V by 4 bases and J by 7 bases, and 17 bases separated the two germline ends. This CDR3 spans 15 amino acids.

The rearrangement uses TRBV7-9 and TRBJ2-4; 7 bases map to TRBD1. V dropped 2 bases and J dropped 3; count of bases not matched to a gene: 7. Germline-derived CDR1 and CDR2 are SEHNR and FQNEAQ (reference sequence). This CDR3 comprises 16 residues. The CDR3 spells CASSLPTGQGKNIQYF. In DNA, the CDR3 is TGTGCCAGCAGCTTACCGACAGGGCAAGGCAAAAACATTCAGTACTTC.

In its sample, this clonotype was seen once. This CDR3 fails to terminate in the conserved phenylalanine or tryptophan, so it likely reflects a read error. V usage is TRBV7-9 and J usage is TRBJ1-1; 7 bases agree with TRBD1. The CDR3 spans 15 residues. The V gene end was trimmed by 6 bases and the J gene end by 4 bases; junction bases not matched to a gene: 11. Germline lookup yields CDR1 SEHNR and CDR2 FQNEAQ (reference sequence). The CDR3 nucleotides are TGTGCCAGCAGGAGACAGGGTCAATATGGCACTGAAGCTTTCTTA. Its protein is CASRRQGQYGTEAFL.

This clonotype has more than one count but fewer than ten. Germline and junction disagree at one end, which may indicate a read error. V usage is TRBV7-7 and J usage is TRBJ2-2, with 8 bases fitting TRBD1. The germline CDR1 and CDR2 sequences are SSHAT and FNYEAQ (reference sequence). This CDR3 is built from 21 residues. CDR3 in DNA: TGTGCTAGCAGCTTAATTGGTTGGCAGGGGGCAGGCAGTCTGAACACCGGGGAGCTGTTTTTT. Its protein is CASSLIGWQGAGSLNTGELFF.